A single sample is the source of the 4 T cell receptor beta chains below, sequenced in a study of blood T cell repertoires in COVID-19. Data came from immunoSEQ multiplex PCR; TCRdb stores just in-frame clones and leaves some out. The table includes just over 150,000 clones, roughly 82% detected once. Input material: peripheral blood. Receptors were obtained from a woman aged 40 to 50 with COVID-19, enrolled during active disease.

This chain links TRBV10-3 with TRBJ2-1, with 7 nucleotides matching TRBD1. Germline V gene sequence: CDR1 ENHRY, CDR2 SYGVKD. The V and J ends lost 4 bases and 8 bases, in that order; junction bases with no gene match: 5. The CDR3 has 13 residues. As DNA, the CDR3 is TGTGCCATCAGTGCGACAGGGTTCGATGAGCAGTTCTTC. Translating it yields CAISATGFDEQFF.

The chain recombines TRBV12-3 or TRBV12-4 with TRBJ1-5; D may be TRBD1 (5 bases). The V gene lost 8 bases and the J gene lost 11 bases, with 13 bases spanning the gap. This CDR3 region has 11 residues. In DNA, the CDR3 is TGTGCCAGCTCTGGGGGGTCTACCCAGCATTTT. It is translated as CASSGGSTQHF.

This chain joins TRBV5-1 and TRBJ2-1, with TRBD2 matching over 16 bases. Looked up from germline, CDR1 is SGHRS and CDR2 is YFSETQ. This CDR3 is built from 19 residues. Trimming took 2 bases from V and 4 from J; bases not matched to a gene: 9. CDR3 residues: CASSLTGLAGGRLYNEQFF. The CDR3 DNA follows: TGCGCCAGCAGCTTAACGGGACTAGCGGGAGGGAGACTTTACAATGAGCAGTTCTTC.

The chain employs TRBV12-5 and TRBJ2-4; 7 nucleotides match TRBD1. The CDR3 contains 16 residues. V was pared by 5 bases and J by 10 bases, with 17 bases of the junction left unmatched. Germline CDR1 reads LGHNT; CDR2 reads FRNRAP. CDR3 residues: CASGPGARTGSRIQYF. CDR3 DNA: TGTGCTAGTGGTCCTGGGGCCCGGACAGGCTCTAGGATTCAGTACTTC.